This T cell receptor beta chain is drawn from a study of OX40 agonist ivuxolimab in advanced cancers. Study details: Prior therapy, whether anti-PD-1, anti-PD-L1 or anti-CTLA-4, was allowed, and less than 45% had some. General study points: Among the nonresponders, some also had low normalized T-cell clonal expansion.

V lost 0 bases to trimming and J lost 5 bases, with 7 bases between them. The germline V gene encodes CDR1 SGHAT and CDR2 FQNNGV. This CDR3 has 13 residues. Clones were read by immunoSEQ multiplex PCR, and TCRdb kept only the in-frame ones, dropping some. The sample includes tens of thousands of clones, 82% of them seen just once. Comment on this clone: Its antigen is currently unknown.

The J gene is TRBJ2-5, the V gene TRBV11-2; D gene uncertain. This TCR derives from an adult with an advanced solid tumor such as melanoma, head and neck, liver or kidney cancer. The sample here was CD4+ or CD8+ T cells sorted from blood, taken in a trial of the OX40 agonist ivuxolimab. The CDR3 reads CASSLEIGETQYF. The CDR3 DNA reads as TGTGCCAGCAGCTTAGAGATAGGGGAGACCCAGTACTTC.